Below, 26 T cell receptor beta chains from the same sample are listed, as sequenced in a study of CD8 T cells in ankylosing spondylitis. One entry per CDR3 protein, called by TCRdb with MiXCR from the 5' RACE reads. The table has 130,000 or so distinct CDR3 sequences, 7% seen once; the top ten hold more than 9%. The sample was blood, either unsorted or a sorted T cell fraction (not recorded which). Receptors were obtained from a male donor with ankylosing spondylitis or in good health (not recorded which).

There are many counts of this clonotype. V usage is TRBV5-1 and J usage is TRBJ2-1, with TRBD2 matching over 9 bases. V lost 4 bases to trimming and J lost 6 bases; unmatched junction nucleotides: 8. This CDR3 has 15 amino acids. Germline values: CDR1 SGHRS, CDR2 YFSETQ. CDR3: CASSGRTSESNEQFF. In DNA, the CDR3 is TGCGCCAGCAGCGGGAGGACTAGCGAGTCCAATGAGCAGTTCTTC.

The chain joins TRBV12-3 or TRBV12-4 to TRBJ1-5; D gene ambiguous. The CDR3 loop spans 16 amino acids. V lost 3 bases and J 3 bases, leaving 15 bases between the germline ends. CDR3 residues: CASSFGTVRDNQPQHF. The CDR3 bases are TGTGCCAGCAGTTTTGGAACAGTGAGGGACAATCAGCCCCAGCATTTT.

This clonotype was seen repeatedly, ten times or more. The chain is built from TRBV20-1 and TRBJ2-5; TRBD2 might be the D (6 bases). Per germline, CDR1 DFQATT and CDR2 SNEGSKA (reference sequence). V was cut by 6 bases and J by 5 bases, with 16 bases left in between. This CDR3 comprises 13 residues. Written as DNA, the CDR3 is TGCAGTGCCGACCGGGGGATTGGGGAGACCCAGTACTTC. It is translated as CSADRGIGETQYF.

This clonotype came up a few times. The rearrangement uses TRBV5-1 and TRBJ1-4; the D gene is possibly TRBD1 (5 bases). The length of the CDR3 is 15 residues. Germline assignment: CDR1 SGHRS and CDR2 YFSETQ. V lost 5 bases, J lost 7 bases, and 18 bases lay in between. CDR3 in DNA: TGCGCCAGCAGTCTCGCCTTAGGGGCGGGTGAAAAACTGTTTTTT. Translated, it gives CASSLALGAGEKLFF.

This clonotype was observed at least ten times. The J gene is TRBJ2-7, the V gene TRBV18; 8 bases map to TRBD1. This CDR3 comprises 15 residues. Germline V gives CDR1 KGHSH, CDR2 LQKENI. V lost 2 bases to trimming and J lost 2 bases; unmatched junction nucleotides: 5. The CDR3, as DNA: TGTGCCAGCTCACCAGGGACAGGCGGAACCTACGAGCAGTACTTC. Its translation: CASSPGTGGTYEQYF.

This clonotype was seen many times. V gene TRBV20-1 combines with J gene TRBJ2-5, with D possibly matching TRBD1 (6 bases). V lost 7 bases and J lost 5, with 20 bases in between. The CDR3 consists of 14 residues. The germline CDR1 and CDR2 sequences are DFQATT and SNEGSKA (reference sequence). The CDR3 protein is CSGERGFGGETQYF. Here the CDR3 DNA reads TGCAGTGGGGAGAGGGGGTTTGGCGGTGAGACCCAGTACTTC.

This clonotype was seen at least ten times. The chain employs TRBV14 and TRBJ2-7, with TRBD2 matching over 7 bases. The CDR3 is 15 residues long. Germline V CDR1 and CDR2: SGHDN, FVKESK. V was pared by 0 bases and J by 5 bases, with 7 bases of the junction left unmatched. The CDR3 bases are TGTGCCAGCAGCCAAGATCTCGGGAGGACCCACGAGCAGTACTTC. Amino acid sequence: CASSQDLGRTHEQYF.

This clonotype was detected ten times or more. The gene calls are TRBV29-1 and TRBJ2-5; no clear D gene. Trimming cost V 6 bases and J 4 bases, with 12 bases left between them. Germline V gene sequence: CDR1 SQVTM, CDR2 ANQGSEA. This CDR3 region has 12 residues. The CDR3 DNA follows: TGCAGCGTCGCAAAAATGGGAGAGACCCAGTACTTC. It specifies CSVAKMGETQYF.

The CDR3 here is CASSRSREVPGNTIYF. CDR3 DNA sequence: TGTGCCAGCTCACGATCCCGGGAGGTTCCTGGAAACACCATATATTTT. This chain links TRBV18 with TRBJ1-3; no firm D call. Germline CDR1 reads KGHSH; CDR2 reads LQKENI. V was trimmed by 4 bases and J by 2 bases, leaving 15 bases between them. This CDR3 is built from 16 residues. Supplemented by reference TRBV18 and TRBJ1-3, the full variable domain reads NAGVMQNPRHLVRRRGQEARLRCSPMKGHSHVYWYRQLPEEGLKFMVYLQKENIIDESGMPKERFSAEFPKEGPSILRIQQVVRGDSAAYFCASSRSREVPGNTIYFGEGSWLTVV.

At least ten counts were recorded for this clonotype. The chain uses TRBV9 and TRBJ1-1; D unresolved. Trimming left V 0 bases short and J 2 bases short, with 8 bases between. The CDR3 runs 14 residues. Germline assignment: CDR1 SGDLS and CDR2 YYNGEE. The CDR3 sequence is CASSVVSSNTEAFF. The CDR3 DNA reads TGTGCCAGCAGCGTAGTTTCCTCAAACACTGAAGCTTTCTTT.

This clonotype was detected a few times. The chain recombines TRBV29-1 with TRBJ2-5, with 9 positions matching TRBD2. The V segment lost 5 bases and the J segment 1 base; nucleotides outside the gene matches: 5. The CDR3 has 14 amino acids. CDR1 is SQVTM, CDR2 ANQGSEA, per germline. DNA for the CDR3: TGCAGCGTTCAAGTAGCGGGAGCCCAAGAGACCCAGTACTTC. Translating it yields CSVQVAGAQETQYF.

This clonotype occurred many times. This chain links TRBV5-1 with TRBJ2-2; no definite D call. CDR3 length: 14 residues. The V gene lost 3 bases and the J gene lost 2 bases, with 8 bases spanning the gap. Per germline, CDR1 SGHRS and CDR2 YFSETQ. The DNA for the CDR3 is TGCGCCAGCAGCTCCCTCCGAAACACCGGGGAGCTGTTTTTT. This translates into CASSSLRNTGELFF.

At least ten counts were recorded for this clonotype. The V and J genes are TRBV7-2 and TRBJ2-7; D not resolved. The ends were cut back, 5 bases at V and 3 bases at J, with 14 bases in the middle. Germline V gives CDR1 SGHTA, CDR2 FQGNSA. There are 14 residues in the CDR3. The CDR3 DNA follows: TGTGCCAGCAGCCGGGTTGGAATTGTCTACGAGCAGTACTTC. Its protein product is CASSRVGIVYEQYF.

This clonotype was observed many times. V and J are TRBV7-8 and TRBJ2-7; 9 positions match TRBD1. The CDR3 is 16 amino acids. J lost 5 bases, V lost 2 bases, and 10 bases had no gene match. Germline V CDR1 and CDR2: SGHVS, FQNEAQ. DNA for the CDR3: TGTGCCAGCAGCTTACCGAGGACAGGGGTCAACCACGAGCAGTACTTC. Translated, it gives CASSLPRTGVNHEQYF.

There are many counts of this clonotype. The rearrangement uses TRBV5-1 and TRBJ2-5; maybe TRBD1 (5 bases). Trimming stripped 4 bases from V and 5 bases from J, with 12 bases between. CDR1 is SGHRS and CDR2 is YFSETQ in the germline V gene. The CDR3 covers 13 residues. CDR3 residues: CASSPGSLETQYF. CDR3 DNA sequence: TGCGCCAGCAGCCCAGGGTCTCTCGAGACCCAGTACTTC.

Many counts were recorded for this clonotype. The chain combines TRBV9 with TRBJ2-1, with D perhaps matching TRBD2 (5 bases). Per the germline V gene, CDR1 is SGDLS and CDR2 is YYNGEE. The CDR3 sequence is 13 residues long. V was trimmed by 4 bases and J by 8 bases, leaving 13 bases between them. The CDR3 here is CASSREPAHEQFF. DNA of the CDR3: TGTGCCAGCAGCCGGGAACCAGCCCATGAGCAGTTCTTC.

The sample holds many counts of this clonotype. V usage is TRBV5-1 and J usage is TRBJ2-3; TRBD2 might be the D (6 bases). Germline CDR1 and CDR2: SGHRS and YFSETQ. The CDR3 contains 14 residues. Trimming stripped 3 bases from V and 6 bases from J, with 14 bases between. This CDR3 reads CASSSGTFEDTQYF. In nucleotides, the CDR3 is TGCGCCAGCAGCTCTGGGACTTTCGAGGATACGCAGTATTTT.

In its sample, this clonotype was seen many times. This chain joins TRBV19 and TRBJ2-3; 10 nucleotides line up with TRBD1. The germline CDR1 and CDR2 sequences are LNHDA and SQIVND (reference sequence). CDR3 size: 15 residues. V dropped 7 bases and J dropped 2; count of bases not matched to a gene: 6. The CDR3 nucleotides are TGTGCCAGTACCCCGGGACAGGGGAACACAGATACGCAGTATTTT. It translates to CASTPGQGNTDTQYF.

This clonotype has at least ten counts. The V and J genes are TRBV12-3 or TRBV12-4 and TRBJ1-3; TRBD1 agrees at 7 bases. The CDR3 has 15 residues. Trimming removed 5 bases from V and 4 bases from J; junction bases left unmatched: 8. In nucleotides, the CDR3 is TGTGCCAGCAGTCAGACAGGGAGTGGGGGAAACACCATATATTTT. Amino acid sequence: CASSQTGSGGNTIYF.

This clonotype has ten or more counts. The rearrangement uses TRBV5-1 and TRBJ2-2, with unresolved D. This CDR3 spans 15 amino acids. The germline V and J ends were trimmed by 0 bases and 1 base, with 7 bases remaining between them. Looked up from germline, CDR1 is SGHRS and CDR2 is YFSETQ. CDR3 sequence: CASSLEAGNTGELFF. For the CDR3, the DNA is TGCGCCAGCAGCTTGGAGGCAGGGAACACCGGGGAGCTGTTTTTT.

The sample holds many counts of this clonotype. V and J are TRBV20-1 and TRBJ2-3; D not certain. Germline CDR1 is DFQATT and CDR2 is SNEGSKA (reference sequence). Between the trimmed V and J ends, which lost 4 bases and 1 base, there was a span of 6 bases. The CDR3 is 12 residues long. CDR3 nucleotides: TGCAGTGCTATTCCCGGCACAGATACGCAGTATTTT. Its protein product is CSAIPGTDTQYF.

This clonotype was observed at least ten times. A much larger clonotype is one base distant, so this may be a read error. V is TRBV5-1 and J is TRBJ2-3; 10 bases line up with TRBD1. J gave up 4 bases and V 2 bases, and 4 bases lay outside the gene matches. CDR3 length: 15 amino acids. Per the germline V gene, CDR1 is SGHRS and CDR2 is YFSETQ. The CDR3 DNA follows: TGCGCCAGCAGCTTAGGGACAGGGGAAGCAGATACGCAGTATTTT. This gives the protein CASSLGTGEADTQYF.

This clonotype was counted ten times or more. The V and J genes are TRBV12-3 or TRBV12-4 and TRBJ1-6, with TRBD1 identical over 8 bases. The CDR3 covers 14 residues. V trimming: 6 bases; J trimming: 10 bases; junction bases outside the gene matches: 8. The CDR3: CASSLDRGVSPLHF. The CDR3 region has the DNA TGTGCCAGCAGCCTTGACAGGGGAGTATCACCCCTCCACTTT.

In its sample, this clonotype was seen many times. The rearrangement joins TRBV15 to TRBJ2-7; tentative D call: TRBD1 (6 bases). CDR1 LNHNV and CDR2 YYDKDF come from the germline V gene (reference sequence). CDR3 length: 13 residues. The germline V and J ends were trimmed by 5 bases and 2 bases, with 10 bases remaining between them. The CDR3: CATSLDRTYEQYF. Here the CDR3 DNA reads TGTGCCACCAGCTTGGACAGAACCTACGAGCAGTACTTC.

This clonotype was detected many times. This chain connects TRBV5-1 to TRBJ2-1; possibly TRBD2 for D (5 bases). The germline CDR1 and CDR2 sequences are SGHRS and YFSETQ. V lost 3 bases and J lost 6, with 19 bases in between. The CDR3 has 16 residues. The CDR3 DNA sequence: TGCGCCAGCAGCTCCTCTAAGAGGGAGATAGGCAATGAGCAGTTCTTC. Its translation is CASSSSKREIGNEQFF.

CDR3 residues: CASSLAIAGGEGNIQYF. The CDR3, as DNA: TGTGCCAGCAGTTTAGCAATAGCGGGAGGGGAGGGAAACATTCAGTACTTC. The V call is TRBV12-3 or TRBV12-4, the J call TRBJ2-4; 11 positions match TRBD2. The V segment lost 0 bases and the J segment 6 bases; nucleotides outside the gene matches: 7. The CDR3 runs to 17 residues.